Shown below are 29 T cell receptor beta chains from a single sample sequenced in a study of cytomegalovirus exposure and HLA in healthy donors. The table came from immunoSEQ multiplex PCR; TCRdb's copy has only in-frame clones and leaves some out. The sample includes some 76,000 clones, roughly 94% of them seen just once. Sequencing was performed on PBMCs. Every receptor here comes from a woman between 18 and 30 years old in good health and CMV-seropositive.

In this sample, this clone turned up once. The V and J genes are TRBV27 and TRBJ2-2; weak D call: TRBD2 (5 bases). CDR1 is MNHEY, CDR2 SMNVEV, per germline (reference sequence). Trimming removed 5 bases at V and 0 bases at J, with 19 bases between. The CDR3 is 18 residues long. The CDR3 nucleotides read TGTGCCAGCAGTCGCTTAGGCCCTCGGCGGGCGAACACCGGGGAGCTGTTTTTT. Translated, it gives CASSRLGPRRANTGELFF.

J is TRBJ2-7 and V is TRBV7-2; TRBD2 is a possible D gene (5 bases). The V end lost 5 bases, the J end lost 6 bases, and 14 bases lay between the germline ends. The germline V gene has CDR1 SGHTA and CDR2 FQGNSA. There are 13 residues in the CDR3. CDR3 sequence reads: CASSRGKSAEQYF. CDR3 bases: TGTGCCAGCAGCCGAGGGAAGTCGGCCGAGCAGTACTTC. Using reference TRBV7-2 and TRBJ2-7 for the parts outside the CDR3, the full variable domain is GAGVSQSPSNKVTEKGKDVELRCDPISGHTALYWYRQSLGQGLEFLIYFQGNSAPDKSGLPSDRFSAERTGGSVSTLTIQRTQQEDSAVYLCASSRGKSAEQYFGPGTRLTVT.

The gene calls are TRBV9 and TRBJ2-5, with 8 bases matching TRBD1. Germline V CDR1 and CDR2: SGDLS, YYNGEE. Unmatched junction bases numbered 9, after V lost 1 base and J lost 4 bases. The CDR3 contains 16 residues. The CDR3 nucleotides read TGTGCCAGCAGCGTAAATTCAGGGGGCGGAATAGAGACCCAGTACTTC. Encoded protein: CASSVNSGGGIETQYF.

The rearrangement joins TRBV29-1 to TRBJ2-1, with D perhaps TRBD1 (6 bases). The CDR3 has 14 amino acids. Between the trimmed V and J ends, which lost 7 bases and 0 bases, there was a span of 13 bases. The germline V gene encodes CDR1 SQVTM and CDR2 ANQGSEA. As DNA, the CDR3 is TGCAGCGCCGTCGCGACAGGCTCCTACAATGAGCAGTTCTTC. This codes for CSAVATGSYNEQFF.

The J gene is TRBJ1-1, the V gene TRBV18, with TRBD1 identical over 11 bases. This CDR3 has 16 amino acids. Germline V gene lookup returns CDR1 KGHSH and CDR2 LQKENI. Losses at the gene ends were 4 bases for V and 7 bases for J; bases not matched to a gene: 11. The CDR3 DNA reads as TGTGCCAGCTCACTAGGAACGGGACAGGGGGTCGATGAAGCTTTCTTT. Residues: CASSLGTGQGVDEAFF.

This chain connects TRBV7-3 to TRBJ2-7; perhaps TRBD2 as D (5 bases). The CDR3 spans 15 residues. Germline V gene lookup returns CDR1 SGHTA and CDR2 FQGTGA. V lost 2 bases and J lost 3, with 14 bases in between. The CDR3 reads CASSLGLAGHYEQYF. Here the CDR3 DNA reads TGTGCCAGCAGCTTAGGGCTAGCTGGGCACTACGAGCAGTACTTC.

The CDR3 region is CASSSYSGRFIYEQYF. DNA of the CDR3: TGTGCCAGCAGCTCCTACAGCGGGAGATTCATCTACGAGCAGTACTTC. V gene TRBV7-2 combines with J gene TRBJ2-7; 8 bases fit TRBD2. The CDR3 sequence is 16 residues long. V lost 4 bases and J lost 3; bases outside the gene matches: 11. Germline V lookup: CDR1 SGHTA, CDR2 FQGNSA.

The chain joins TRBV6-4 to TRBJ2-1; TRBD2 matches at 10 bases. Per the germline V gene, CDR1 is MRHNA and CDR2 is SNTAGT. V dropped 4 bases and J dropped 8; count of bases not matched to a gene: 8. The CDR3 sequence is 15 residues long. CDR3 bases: TGTGCCAGCAGTGTGGAGCGGGGGGGCTGGGATGAGCAGTTCTTC. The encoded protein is CASSVERGGWDEQFF.

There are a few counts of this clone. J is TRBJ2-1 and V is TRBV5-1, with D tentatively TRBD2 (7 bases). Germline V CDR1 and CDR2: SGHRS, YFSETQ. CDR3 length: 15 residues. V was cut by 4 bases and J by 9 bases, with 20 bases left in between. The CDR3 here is CASSPRTLGGGEQFF. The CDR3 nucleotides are TGCGCCAGCAGCCCGAGGACCTTAGGGGGGGGTGAGCAGTTCTTC.

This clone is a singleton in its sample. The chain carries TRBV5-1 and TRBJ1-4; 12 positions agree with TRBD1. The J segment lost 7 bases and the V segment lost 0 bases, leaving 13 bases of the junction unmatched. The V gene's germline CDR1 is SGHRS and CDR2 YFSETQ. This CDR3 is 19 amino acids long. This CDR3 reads CASSLGIGTGGAGIEKLFF. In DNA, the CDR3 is TGCGCCAGCAGCTTGGGAATCGGGACAGGGGGCGCGGGAATTGAAAAACTGTTTTTT. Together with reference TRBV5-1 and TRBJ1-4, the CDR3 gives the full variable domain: KAGVTQTPRYLIKTRGQQVTLSCSPISGHRSVSWYQQTPGQGLQFLFEYFSETQRNKGNFPGRFSGRQFSNSRSEMNVSTLELGDSALYLCASSLGIGTGGAGIEKLFFGSGTQLSVL.

The CDR3 DNA is TGTGCCAGCTCACCTACGCGACACAGGGACCTGAACACTGAAGCTTTCTTT. Protein product: CASSPTRHRDLNTEAFF. V usage is TRBV18 and J usage is TRBJ1-1; tentatively, D is TRBD1 (6 bases). Trimming removed 3 bases at V and 0 bases at J, with 17 bases between. The CDR3 consists of 17 residues. CDR1 is KGHSH, CDR2 LQKENI, per germline.

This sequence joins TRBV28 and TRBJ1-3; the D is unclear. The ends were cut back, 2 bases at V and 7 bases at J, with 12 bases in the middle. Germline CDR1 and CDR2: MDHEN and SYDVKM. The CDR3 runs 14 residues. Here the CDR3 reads CASSLNLFPNTIYF. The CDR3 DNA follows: TGTGCCAGCAGTTTAAATCTTTTCCCGAACACCATATATTTT. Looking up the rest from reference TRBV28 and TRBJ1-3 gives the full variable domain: DVKVTQSSRYLVKRTGEKVFLECVQDMDHENMFWYRQDPGLGLRLIYFSYDVKMKEKGDIPEGYSVSREKKERFSLILESASTNQTSMYLCASSLNLFPNTIYFGEGSWLTVV.

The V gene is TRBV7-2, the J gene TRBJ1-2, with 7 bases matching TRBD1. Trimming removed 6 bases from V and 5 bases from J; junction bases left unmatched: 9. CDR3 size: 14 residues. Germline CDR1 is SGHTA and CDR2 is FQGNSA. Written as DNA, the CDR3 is TGTGCCAGCAGTCTCCGGGACAGAGAGTATGGCTACACCTTC. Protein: CASSLRDREYGYTF.

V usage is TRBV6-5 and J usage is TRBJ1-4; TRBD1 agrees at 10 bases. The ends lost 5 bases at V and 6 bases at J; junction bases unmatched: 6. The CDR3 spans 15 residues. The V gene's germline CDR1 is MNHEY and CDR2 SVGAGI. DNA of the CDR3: TGTGCCAGCAGTCCTCTAGGACAGGGGGATGAAAAACTGTTTTTT. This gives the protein CASSPLGQGDEKLFF.

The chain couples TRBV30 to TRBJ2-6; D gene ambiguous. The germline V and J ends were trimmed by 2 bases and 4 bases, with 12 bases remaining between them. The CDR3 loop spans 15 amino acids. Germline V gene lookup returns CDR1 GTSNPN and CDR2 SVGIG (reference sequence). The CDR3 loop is CAWSPRLAGANVLTF. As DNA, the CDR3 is TGTGCCTGGAGTCCCCGCCTGGCAGGGGCCAACGTCCTGACTTTC.

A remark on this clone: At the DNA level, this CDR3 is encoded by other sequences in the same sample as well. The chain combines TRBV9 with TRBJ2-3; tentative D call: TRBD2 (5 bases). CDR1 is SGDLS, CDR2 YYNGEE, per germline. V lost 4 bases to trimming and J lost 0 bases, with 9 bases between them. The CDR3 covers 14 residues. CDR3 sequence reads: CASSLWTSTDTQYF. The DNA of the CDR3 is TGTGCCAGCAGCCTATGGACTAGCACAGATACGCAGTATTTT.

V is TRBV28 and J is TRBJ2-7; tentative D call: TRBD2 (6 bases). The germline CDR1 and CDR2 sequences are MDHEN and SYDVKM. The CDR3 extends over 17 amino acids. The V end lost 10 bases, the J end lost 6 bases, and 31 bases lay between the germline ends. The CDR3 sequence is CATRIGRRRASTSEQYF. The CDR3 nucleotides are TGTGCCACCAGGATCGGGAGAAGGCGGGCCTCTACTAGCGAGCAGTACTTC.

This chain's CDR3 is CASSSDRGFDNEQFF. In DNA form, the CDR3 reads TGCGCCAGCAGCTCGGACAGGGGGTTCGACAATGAGCAGTTCTTC. The chain uses TRBV5-1 and TRBJ2-1, with 10 bases aligning to TRBD1. The germline V gene has CDR1 SGHRS and CDR2 YFSETQ. With V trimmed by 3 bases and J by 5 bases, 5 bases remained unmatched. This CDR3 comprises 15 residues.

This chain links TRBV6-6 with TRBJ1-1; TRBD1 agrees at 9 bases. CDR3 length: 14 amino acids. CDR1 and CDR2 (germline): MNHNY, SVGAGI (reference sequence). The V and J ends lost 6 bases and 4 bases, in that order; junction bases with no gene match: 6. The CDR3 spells CASSFTGGVTEAFF. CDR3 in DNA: TGTGCCAGCAGCTTTACAGGGGGCGTCACTGAAGCTTTCTTT.

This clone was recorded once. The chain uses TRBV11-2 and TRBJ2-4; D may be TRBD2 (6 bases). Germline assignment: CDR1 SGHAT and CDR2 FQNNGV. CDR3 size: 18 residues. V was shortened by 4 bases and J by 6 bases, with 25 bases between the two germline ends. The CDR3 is CASSSEINVGTWGNIQYF. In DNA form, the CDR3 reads TGTGCCAGCAGCTCGGAGATAAATGTTGGGACTTGGGGAAACATTCAGTACTTC.

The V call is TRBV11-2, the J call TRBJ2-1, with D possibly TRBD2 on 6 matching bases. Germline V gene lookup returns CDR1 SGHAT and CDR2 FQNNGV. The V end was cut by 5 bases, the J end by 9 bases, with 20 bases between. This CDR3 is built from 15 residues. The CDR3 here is CASSGGAPPPGEQFF. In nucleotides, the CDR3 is TGTGCCAGCAGCGGAGGGGCTCCCCCTCCGGGTGAGCAGTTCTTC.

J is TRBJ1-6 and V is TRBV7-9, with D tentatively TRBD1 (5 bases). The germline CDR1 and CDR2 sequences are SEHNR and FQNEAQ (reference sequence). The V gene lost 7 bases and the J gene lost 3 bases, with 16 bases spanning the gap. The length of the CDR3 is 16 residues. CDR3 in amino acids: CASINGVQGYNSPLHF. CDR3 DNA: TGTGCCAGCATTAATGGGGTCCAGGGCTATAATTCACCCCTCCACTTT.

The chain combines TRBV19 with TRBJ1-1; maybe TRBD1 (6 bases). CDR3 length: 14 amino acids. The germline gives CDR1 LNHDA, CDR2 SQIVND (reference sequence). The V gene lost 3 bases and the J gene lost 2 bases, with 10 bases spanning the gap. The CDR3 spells CASSIGGANTEAFF. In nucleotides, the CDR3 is TGTGCCAGTAGTATTGGGGGGGCTAACACTGAAGCTTTCTTT. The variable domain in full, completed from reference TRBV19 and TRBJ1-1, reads DGGITQSPKYLFRKEGQNVTLSCEQNLNHDAMYWYRQDPGQGLRLIYYSQIVNDFQKGDIAEGYSVSREKKESFPLTVTSAQKNPTAFYLCASSIGGANTEAFFGQGTRLTVV.

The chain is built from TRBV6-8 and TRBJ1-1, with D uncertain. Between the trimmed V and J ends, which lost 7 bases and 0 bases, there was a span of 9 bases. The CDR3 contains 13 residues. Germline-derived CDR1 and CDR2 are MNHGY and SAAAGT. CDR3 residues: CASTQQLNTEAFF. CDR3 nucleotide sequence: TGTGCCAGCACACAGCAGTTGAACACTGAAGCTTTCTTT.

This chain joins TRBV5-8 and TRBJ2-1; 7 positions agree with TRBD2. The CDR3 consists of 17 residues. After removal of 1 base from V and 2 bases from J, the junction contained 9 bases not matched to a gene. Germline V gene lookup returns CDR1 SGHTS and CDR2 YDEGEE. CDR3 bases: TGTGCCAGCAGCTTGCCCGGGGGGACGATCCCCTACAATGAGCAGTTCTTC. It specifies CASSLPGGTIPYNEQFF.

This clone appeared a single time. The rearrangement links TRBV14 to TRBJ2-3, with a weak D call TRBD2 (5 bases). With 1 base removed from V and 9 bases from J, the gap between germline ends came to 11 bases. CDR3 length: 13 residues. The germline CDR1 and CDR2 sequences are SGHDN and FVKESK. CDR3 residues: CASSQVGRGTQYF. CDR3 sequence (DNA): TGTGCCAGCAGCCAAGTGGGCCGGGGAACGCAGTATTTT.

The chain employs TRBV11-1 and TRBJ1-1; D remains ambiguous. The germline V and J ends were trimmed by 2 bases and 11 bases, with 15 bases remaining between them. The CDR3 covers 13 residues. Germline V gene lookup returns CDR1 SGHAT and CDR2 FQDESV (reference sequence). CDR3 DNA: TGTGCCAGCAGCTTAAGGCCGGGATTCTCGGCTTTCTTT. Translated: CASSLRPGFSAFF.

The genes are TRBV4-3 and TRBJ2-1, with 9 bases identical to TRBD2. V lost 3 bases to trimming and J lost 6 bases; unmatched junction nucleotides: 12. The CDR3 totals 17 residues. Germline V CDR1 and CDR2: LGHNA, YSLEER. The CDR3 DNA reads TGCGCCAGCAGCCAGGGTTTATGGGCGGGGGGGCGCAATGAGCAGTTCTTC. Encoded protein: CASSQGLWAGGRNEQFF.

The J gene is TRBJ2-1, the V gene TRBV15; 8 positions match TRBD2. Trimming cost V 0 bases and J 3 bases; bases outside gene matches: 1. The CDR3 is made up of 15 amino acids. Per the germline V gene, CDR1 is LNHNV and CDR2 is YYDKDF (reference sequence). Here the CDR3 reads CATSRELAVYNEQFF. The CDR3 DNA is TGTGCCACCAGCAGAGAACTAGCGGTCTACAATGAGCAGTTCTTC.